Each of the 21 T cell receptor beta chains below was sequenced from the same sample in a study of technical replicates of blood from a handful of donors. Only in-frame clones appear in the TCRdb table, and some are missing; sequencing was by immunoSEQ multiplex PCR. Altogether tens of thousands of clones are present, approximately 87% being singletons, with the ten largest covering around 5.2%. Input material: PBMCs. The receptors come from a human donor in good health. Some clones in this sample may be carry-over from other donors' samples.

The rearrangement joins TRBV6-5 to TRBJ1-6; D is ambiguous. CDR3 length: 15 residues. Germline lookup yields CDR1 MNHEY and CDR2 SVGAGI. V dropped 2 bases and J dropped 7 bases, with 12 bases sitting between them. This CDR3 is CASSYGRLKNSPLHF. The DNA for the CDR3 is TGTGCCAGCAGTTACGGTCGGTTAAAAAATTCACCCCTCCACTTT.

This chain links TRBV7-2 with TRBJ2-7; 8 positions agree with TRBD2. The CDR3 has 14 amino acids. Trimming removed 5 bases from V and 3 bases from J; junction bases left unmatched: 6. The germline V gene encodes CDR1 SGHTA and CDR2 FQGNSA. DNA for the CDR3: TGTGCCAGCAGCCCCGTAAGCGGGAGCTACGAGCAGTACTTC. Translating it yields CASSPVSGSYEQYF. The full variable domain, rest sourced from reference TRBV7-2 and TRBJ2-7, is GAGVSQSPSNKVTEKGKDVELRCDPISGHTALYWYRQSLGQGLEFLIYFQGNSAPDKSGLPSDRFSAERTGGSVSTLTIQRTQQEDSAVYLCASSPVSGSYEQYFGPGTRLTVT.

The chain joins TRBV7-2 to TRBJ1-1; possibly TRBD1 for D (5 bases). CDR1 and CDR2 (germline): SGHTA, FQGNSA. Trimming cost V 5 bases and J 4 bases, with 17 bases left between them. The CDR3 extends over 15 amino acids. The CDR3 sequence is CASSPSGGMITEAFF. The DNA of the CDR3 is TGTGCCAGCAGCCCCTCGGGGGGAATGATCACTGAAGCTTTCTTT.

This chain connects TRBV4-1 to TRBJ2-2, with D perhaps matching TRBD2 (6 bases). The CDR3 has 15 residues. The V end lost 4 bases, the J end lost 1 base, and 10 bases lay between the germline ends. Germline CDR1 reads MGHRA; CDR2 reads YSYEKL. The CDR3 loop reads CASSPLAENTGELFF. In DNA, the CDR3 is TGCGCCAGCAGCCCTTTAGCGGAGAACACCGGGGAGCTGTTTTTT.

The gene calls are TRBV5-1 and TRBJ1-2; 9 bases agree with TRBD1. The CDR3 is 14 amino acids. The germline V gene has CDR1 SGHRS and CDR2 YFSETQ. V shed 5 bases and J 5 bases; nucleotides not matched to a gene: 7. CDR3 DNA sequence: TGCGCCAGCAGGTTCGGGACAGGGTCTTATGGCTACACCTTC. This encodes CASRFGTGSYGYTF.

The gene calls are TRBV10-3 and TRBJ2-5; TRBD2 aligns across 7 bases. CDR1 is ENHRY, CDR2 SYGVKD, per germline. Trimming took 11 bases from V and 5 from J; bases not matched to a gene: 5. This CDR3 contains 11 residues. CDR3 in DNA: TGTGCCGTGGCCGGGGGGGAGACCCAGTACTTC. Residues: CAVAGGETQYF.

This clone turned up a few times. The chain couples TRBV2 to TRBJ2-3; D is undetermined. Germline assignment: CDR1 SNHLY and CDR2 FYNNEI. There are 13 residues in the CDR3. V lost 4 bases and J 5 bases, leaving 10 bases between the germline ends. The CDR3 DNA follows: TGTGCCAGCAGTGCCCCTTTCTTAGATACGCAGTATTTT. Its translation is CASSAPFLDTQYF.

V gene TRBV5-4 combines with J gene TRBJ2-7, with a tentative D call TRBD2 (6 bases). Germline-derived CDR1 and CDR2 are SGHNT and YYREEE (reference sequence). V was pared by 2 bases and J by 2 bases, with 8 bases between. The CDR3 has 13 amino acids. In DNA, the CDR3 is TGTGCCAGCAGCTTCGCGGGGACCTACGAGCAGTACTTC. Its protein product is CASSFAGTYEQYF.

V gene TRBV19 combines with J gene TRBJ2-2, with 13 positions matching TRBD2. Germline CDR1 is LNHDA and CDR2 is SQIVND (reference sequence). This CDR3 is built from 19 residues. The trim removed 5 bases at V and 0 bases at J, leaving 9 bases unmatched. CDR3 sequence reads: CASSPLGTSGISNTGELFF. The DNA of the CDR3 is TGTGCCAGTAGTCCCCTGGGGACTAGCGGGATTTCGAACACCGGGGAGCTGTTTTTT.

This clone was counted a single time. The chain links TRBV7-9 to TRBJ2-1; 10 bases fit TRBD1. Trimming cost V 3 bases and J 6 bases; bases outside gene matches: 5. This CDR3 has 15 amino acids. Germline CDR1 reads SEHNR; CDR2 reads FQNEAQ (reference sequence). CDR3 sequence (DNA): TGTGCCAGCAGCTTCTCCGGGACAGGGGTCAATGAGCAGTTCTTC. Encoded protein: CASSFSGTGVNEQFF.

This rearrangement joins TRBV30 to TRBJ2-7, with 7 bases aligning to TRBD1. J was trimmed by 0 bases and V by 1 base; bases with no gene match: 0. The CDR3 contains 13 residues. CDR1 is GTSNPN, CDR2 SVGIG, per germline (reference sequence). The CDR3 loop reads CAWSGDSSYEQYF. The CDR3 DNA reads TGTGCCTGGAGTGGGGACAGCTCCTACGAGCAGTACTTC.

The rearrangement joins TRBV5-1 to TRBJ1-4; D gene uncertain. The CDR3 is 14 residues long. Germline CDR1 and CDR2: SGHRS and YFSETQ. V lost 1 base and J 0 bases, leaving 4 bases between the germline ends. The CDR3 loop reads CASSLTATNEKLFF. For the CDR3, the DNA is TGCGCCAGCAGCTTGACAGCAACTAATGAAAAACTGTTTTTT. Full variable domain (remainder filled in from reference TRBV5-1 and TRBJ1-4): KAGVTQTPRYLIKTRGQQVTLSCSPISGHRSVSWYQQTPGQGLQFLFEYFSETQRNKGNFPGRFSGRQFSNSRSEMNVSTLELGDSALYLCASSLTATNEKLFFGSGTQLSVL.

J is TRBJ2-7 and V is TRBV11-1, with TRBD2 as a possible D gene (7 bases). This CDR3 has 14 amino acids. The ends were cut back, 5 bases at V and 6 bases at J, with 17 bases in the middle. Germline V gene lookup returns CDR1 SGHAT and CDR2 FQDESV (reference sequence). CDR3 bases: TGTGCCAGCAGCCCAGGACTAGACAGGCGCGAGCAGTACTTC. Protein product: CASSPGLDRREQYF.

V is TRBV19 and J is TRBJ2-2, with a tentative D call TRBD1 (5 bases). V was cut by 1 base and J by 6 bases, with 6 bases left in between. The CDR3 consists of 13 residues. CDR1 is LNHDA, CDR2 SQIVND, per germline (reference sequence). In DNA form, the CDR3 reads TGTGCCAGTAGTATAGTAGGGGCCGGGGAGCTGTTTTTT. Translation: CASSIVGAGELFF.

The V gene is TRBV6-6, the J gene TRBJ2-5, with a tentative D call TRBD2 (6 bases). CDR3 size: 16 residues. Germline V gene data show CDR1 as MNHNY and CDR2 as SVGAGI (reference sequence). The V gene lost 6 bases and the J gene lost 4 bases, with 21 bases spanning the gap. CDR3 amino acids: CASRNDRDRRGETQYF. CDR3 DNA: TGTGCCAGCAGAAACGACCGGGACCGGAGGGGAGAGACCCAGTACTTC.

The V and J genes are TRBV12-5 and TRBJ2-2; 9 positions match TRBD1. The V segment lost 11 bases and the J segment 5 bases; nucleotides outside the gene matches: 9. Germline lookup yields CDR1 LGHNT and CDR2 FRNRAP. The CDR3 runs 14 residues. The CDR3 DNA follows: TGTGCTTCCCGGGGACAGGGAGGAACCGGGGAGCTGTTTTTT. Its translation is CASRGQGGTGELFF.

This clone was counted only a few times. The V and J genes are TRBV5-4 and TRBJ1-2, with D possibly being TRBD1 (6 bases). Trimming shortened V by 5 bases and J by 4 bases, and 15 bases separated the two germline ends. Germline CDR1 and CDR2: SGHNT and YYREEE (reference sequence). This CDR3 spans 14 amino acids. CDR3 DNA sequence: TGTGCCAGCAGGGGGACACTCACGGGCTATGGCTACACCTTC. The encoded protein is CASRGTLTGYGYTF.

This clone was observed at least ten times. The chain couples TRBV7-9 to TRBJ1-2; 9 nucleotides line up with TRBD1. Germline loops: CDR1 SEHNR, CDR2 FQNEAQ (reference sequence). V was clipped by 4 bases and J by 4 bases; unmatched bases: 4. The CDR3 is 14 amino acids. The CDR3 loop is CASSSGQGPYGYTF. CDR3 sequence (DNA): TGTGCCAGCAGCTCAGGACAGGGGCCCTATGGCTACACCTTC.

This sequence joins TRBV2 and TRBJ1-5; perhaps TRBD1 as D (6 bases). The CDR3 sequence is 14 residues long. V lost 5 bases to trimming and J lost 0 bases, with 8 bases between them. Germline assignment: CDR1 SNHLY and CDR2 FYNNEI. The CDR3 region has the DNA TGTGCCAGCAGTACAGGGAGTAGCAATCAGCCCCAGCATTTT. Amino acid sequence: CASSTGSSNQPQHF.

This clone was counted a single time. V usage is TRBV11-2 and J usage is TRBJ1-4, with TRBD1 as a possible D gene (6 bases). The CDR3 is made up of 16 amino acids. V lost 3 bases and J lost 4, with 15 bases in between. Germline V gene lookup returns CDR1 SGHAT and CDR2 FQNNGV. CDR3 amino acids: CASSFYSTGINEKLFF. The CDR3 DNA reads TGTGCCAGCAGCTTCTACTCAACAGGGATTAATGAAAAACTGTTTTTT. The variable domain in full, with the rest retrieved from reference TRBV11-2 and TRBJ1-4, is EAGVAQSPRYKIIEKRQSVAFWCNPISGHATLYWYQQILGQGPKLLIQFQNNGVVDDSQLPKDRFSAERLKGVDSTLKIQPAKLEDSAVYLCASSFYSTGINEKLFFGSGTQLSVL.

CDR3 in DNA: TGTGCCAGCACGCGGGACACTGAAGCTTTCTTT. This encodes CASTRDTEAFF. The J gene is TRBJ1-1, the V gene TRBV6-6; D remains unclear. Germline V CDR1 and CDR2: MNHNY, SVGAGI (reference sequence). Trimming left V 7 bases short and J 3 bases short, with 6 bases between. This CDR3 comprises 11 residues.